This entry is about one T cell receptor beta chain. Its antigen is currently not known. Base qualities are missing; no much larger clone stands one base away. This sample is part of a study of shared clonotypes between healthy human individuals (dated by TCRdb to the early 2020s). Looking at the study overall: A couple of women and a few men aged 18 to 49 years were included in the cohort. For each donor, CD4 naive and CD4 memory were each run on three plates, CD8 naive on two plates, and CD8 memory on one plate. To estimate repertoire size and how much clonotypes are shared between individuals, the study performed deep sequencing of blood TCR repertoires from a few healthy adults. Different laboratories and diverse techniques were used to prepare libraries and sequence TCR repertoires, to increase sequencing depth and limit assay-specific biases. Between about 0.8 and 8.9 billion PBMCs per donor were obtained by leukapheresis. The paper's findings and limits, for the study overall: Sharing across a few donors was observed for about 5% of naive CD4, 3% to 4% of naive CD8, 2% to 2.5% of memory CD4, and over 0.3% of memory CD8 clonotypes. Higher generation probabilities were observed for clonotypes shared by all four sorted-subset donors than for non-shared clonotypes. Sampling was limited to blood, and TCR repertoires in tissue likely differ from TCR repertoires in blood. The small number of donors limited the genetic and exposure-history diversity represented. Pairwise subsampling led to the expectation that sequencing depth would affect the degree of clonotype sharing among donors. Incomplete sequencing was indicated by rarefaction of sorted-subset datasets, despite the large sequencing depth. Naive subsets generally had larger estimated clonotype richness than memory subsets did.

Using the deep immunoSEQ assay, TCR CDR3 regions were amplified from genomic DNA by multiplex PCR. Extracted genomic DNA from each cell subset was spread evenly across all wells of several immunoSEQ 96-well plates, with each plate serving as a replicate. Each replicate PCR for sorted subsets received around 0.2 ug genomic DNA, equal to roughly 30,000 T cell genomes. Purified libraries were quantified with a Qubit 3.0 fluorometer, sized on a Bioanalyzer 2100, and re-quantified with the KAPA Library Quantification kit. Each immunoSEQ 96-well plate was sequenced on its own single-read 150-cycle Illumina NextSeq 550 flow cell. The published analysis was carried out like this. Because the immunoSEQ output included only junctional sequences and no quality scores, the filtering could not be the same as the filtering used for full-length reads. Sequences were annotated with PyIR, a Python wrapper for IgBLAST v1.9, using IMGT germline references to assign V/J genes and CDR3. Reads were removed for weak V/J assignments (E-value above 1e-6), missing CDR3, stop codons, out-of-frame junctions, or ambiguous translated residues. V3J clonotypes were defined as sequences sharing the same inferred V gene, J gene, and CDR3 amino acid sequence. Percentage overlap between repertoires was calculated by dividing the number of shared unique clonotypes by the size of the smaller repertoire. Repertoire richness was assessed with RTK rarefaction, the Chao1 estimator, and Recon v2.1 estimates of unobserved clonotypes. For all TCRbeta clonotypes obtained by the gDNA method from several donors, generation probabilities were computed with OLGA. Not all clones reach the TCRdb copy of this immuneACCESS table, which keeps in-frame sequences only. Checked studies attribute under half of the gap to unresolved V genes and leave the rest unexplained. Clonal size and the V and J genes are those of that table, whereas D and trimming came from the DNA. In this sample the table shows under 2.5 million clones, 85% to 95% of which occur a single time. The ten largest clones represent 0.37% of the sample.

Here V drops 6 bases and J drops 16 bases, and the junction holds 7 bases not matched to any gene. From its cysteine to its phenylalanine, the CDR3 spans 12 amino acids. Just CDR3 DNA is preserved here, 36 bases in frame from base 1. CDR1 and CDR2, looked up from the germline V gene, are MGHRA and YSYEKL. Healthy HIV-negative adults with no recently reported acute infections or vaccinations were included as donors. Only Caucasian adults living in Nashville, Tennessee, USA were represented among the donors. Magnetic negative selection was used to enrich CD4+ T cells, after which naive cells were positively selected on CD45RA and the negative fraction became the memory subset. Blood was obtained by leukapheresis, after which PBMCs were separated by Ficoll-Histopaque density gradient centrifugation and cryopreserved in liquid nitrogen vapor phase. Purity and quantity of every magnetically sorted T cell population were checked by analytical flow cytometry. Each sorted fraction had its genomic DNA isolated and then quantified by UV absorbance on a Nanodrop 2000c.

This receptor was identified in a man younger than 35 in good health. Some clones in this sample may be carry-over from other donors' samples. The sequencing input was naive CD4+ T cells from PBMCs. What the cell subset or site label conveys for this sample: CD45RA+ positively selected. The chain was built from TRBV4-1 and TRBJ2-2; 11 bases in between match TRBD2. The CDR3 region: CASSSGRANQFF. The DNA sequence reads TGCGCCAGCAGTAGCGGGAGGGCCAACCAGTTTTTT.